The source of this T cell receptor (beta chain) is a study of shared clonotypes between healthy human individuals. Investigators divided CD4+ cells into CD45RA+ naive and CD45RA-negative memory subsets. A note on this clone: Its antigen is still unknown.

At deep level, the assay was performed. The repertoire was sequenced with immunoSEQ multiplex PCR; TCRdb's copy has only in-frame clones and lacks some. This sample has roughly 1.5 million clones, with approximately 98% found just once. The CDR3 is 13 residues long. V was cut by 0 bases and J by 2 bases, with 5 bases left in between. The germline gives CDR1 SGHKS, CDR2 YYEKEE (reference sequence). The study's findings and limits: The study generally estimated greater richness for naive than memory subsets.

The sample comprised naive CD4+ T cells sorted from blood. Subset indicated: CD45RA+ positively selected. The clonotype originates from a man aged 30-40 years in good health. This chain uses TRBV5-5 with TRBJ2-5; D gene uncertain. For the CDR3, the DNA is TGTGCCAGCAGCTTGGTAGATCAAGAGACCCAGTACTTC. The encoded protein is CASSLVDQETQYF.